This TCR beta chain was obtained from a study of cytomegalovirus exposure and HLA in healthy donors (dated by TCRdb to 2016 to 2017). For the study in its entirety: In an earlier analysis of 550 to 750 of the donors, 250 to 350 Gb of sequence data and 90 million to 120 million unique TCR beta sequences from about 179 million T cells were reported. The study profiled the T cell repertoires of around 700 subjects by immunosequencing and related them to cytomegalovirus serostatus. The later analysis used no new phenotypic data to find candidate immune exposures, relying instead on TCR beta sequences and their occurrence across donors. Alongside the repertoire data, information on donor age, sex, ethnicity and CMV serostatus was compiled. Of the roughly 390 genotyped donors, roughly 80% fell in the genetic ancestry cluster associated with self-reported Caucasian donors. Across roughly 420 genotyped donors of the cohort, an average of about 250,000 unique TCR beta nucleotide sequences per donor were sequenced, and roughly 17% of those sequences were non-productive. The study aimed to test whether cataloging public T cell receptors could reveal signatures of past pathogen exposure. Roughly 5 DR-DQ haplotypes were handled as single units for association and clustering, since linkage in the cohort was strong. To study patterns of TCR occurrence, a later analysis re-analyzed previously published TCR beta repertoires from just over 650 donors and added high-resolution HLA genotyping. HLA typing covered class I and class II loci at four-digit resolution. Besides the first cohort of under 700 subjects, a separate validation cohort made up of over 100 different subjects was used. An early release covering roughly 600 HLA-typed donors comprised approximately 300 gigabases of sequencing data and tens of millions of unique TCR sequences. The number of donors typed differed by locus, with 629-630 for A, B, C, DRB1 and DQB1, about 500 for DQA1, approximately 570 for DPA1, and some 470 for DPB1. All discovery cohort repertoires had been generated on a single sequencing platform. In an earlier analysis of over 550 of the donors, high-throughput TCR beta sequencing was used to judge whether each TCR beta V gene segment behaved as functional or pseudogenic. A later genetic analysis used genome-wide SNP genotypes for about 55% of the 666 donors, treating that subset as a discovery cohort. High-throughput TCR immunosequencing, statistical association of individual TCRs with disease status, and machine learning were combined to predict cytomegalovirus infection status.

V gives up 1 base and J gives up 9 bases, and the segment between their germline ends measures 13 bases. The CDR3 starts with the cysteine, ends with the phenylalanine, and has 13 residues. Only the CDR3 region is kept as DNA, spanning 39 bases read in frame from base 1. As encoded in the germline V gene (reference sequence), CDR1 is SGHNT while CDR2 is YYREEE. The cohort comprised 666 healthy bone marrow donors. At the time of sampling, every cohort member was nominally healthy, though immune exposures that went unrecorded were likely present. The donor was CMV seronegative and was included in the group of a few hundred seronegative cohort members. A peripheral blood sample was provided by each donor, and peripheral blood mononuclear cells were used for TCR beta sequencing. The Qiagen DNeasy Blood Extraction Kit was used to extract genomic DNA from the blood cell samples. The sample holds a few counts of this clone. The antigen this receptor binds is unknown. No clone much larger than this one lies a single base away; base qualities are absent.

The receptor library was made with the immunoSEQ multiplex PCR assay. For the multiplex PCR, a mixture combining 60 forward primers for TCR Vbeta segments and 13 reverse primers for TCR Jbeta segments was used. Amplification of the CDR3 region of rearranged TCR beta genes was performed with a multiplex PCR assay on genomic DNA. The Illumina HiSeq System was used to sequence the amplified TCR beta libraries as 87-base-pair reads. Under the source paper's analysis protocol: A later analysis counted about 80 million unique TCR beta chains across the roughly 700 repertoires, and some 11 million of these chains were shared by at least two donors. To remove PCR and sequencing errors, raw reads were error-corrected and collapsed into unique sequences using a nearest-neighbor algorithm that merged closely related sequences. Alignment of CDR3 sequences to IMGT reference sequences was used to assign V, D and J gene segments. For a sequence to be retained, at least a six-nucleotide match to both a V gene segment and a J gene segment was required. A rearrangement was called productive if the CDR3 had no stop codons and remained in frame with V and J, and every other rearrangement was called non-productive. Following IMGT convention, CDR3 was defined as the stretch from the second conserved V-encoded cysteine up to the conserved J-encoded phenylalanine. Sequences without an unambiguous match to a single V gene segment were excluded from the earlier analysis of almost 600 of the donors. An earlier analysis of approximately 590 of the donors classified V segments as functional when productive rearrangements were above 56.7% and as segregating when the standard deviation between donors was above 5%. To diagnose cytomegalovirus status from the catalog of TCR beta chain sequences, a statistical classification framework was built. A later analysis assigned V and J genes by comparing TCR nucleotide sequences with IMGT/GENE-DB human TR gene sequences. A later analysis assigned CDR3 sequences and most-parsimonious VDJ recombination scenarios with the TCRdist pipeline. In a later analysis, every TCR beta chain was defined by the combination of its CDR3 amino acid sequence and its V-gene family, and reads without a unique V-gene family were dropped. To address suspected cross-contamination and a sequencing artifact, a later analysis removed 550 to 750 highly shared, low-generation-probability nucleotide sequences. In a later analysis, a clonal expansion index for each public chain was calculated from normalized within-repertoire ranks of inferred template counts. A later analysis computed generation probabilities with a VDJ recombination model fitted to out-of-frame rearrangements, and checked the results against IGoR. In a later analysis, hypergeometric tests were used to score TCR-TCR, TCR-HLA and TCR-CMV co-occurrence, with a repertoire-size bias correction applied to TCR pairs. To estimate false discovery rates, a later analysis permuted the HLA or CMV assignments 20 times. In a later analysis, co-occurring TCRs were grouped with DBSCAN, and TCRdist sequence similarity was added when clustering was performed within HLA-allele-positive subsets. Co-occurrence clustering excluded repertoires with fewer than 30,000 or more than 120,000 public chains, plus five with anomalous nucleotide sharing. The table comes from immuneACCESS by way of TCRdb, which keeps in-frame sequences with V and J called. Part of the clones is missing from these tables; in studies checked, under half for an unresolved V gene and the rest for unknown reasons. V, J and clone size are those of that table, while D and trimming were read from the DNA. Counted in this sample were 100,000 to 150,000 clones; 70% to 80% of them appeared once. Of the sample, roughly 2% is held by the ten largest clones.

What the research found in general, with its limitations: Because counts were too low, around 17 rarely observed V segments, including chromosome 9 orphons, were left out of the earlier analysis of 587 of the donors. Because HLA typing was missing for some donors at each locus, association tests included only the typed subset. In the study, roughly 160 TCR beta chains were listed as associated with cytomegalovirus. In vitro tests confirmed that a few of the cytomegalovirus-associated TCR beta chains recognize cytomegalovirus antigens. Because the 87-base-pair reads could not distinguish some IMGT-functional V segments, including TRBV6-2 and TRBV6-3, those segments were excluded. Only TCR beta chains were sequenced in this cohort, and the absence of alpha or paired-chain data limited detectable features. According to a later analysis, most CMV-associated TCR beta chains appeared to be HLA-restricted, and the HLA associations seemed to be driven largely by CMV exposure. Linkage disequilibrium might explain the correlated functional status among segregating V segments, but an unknown experimental factor could not be excluded. The sequencing pipeline was judged likely to have produced a cluster of highly shared sequence variants as a technical artifact. Compared with the approximately 670-donor mean, donors in an Asian-associated ancestry cluster had fewer N-insertions in productive TCRs, according to a later genetic analysis. Immune exposure information for the cohort was limited to CMV serostatus. In a later analysis, the rate of TCR association differed among HLA loci, with DRB1 alleles having the most associated TCRs and HLA-C alleles having the fewest. An association between a missense DCLRE1C variant and V-gene and J-gene trimming of TCR beta chains was found in a later genetic analysis and replicated in an independent cohort. In an earlier analysis of approximately 590 of the donors, most TCR beta V segments appeared in productive rearrangements about 90% or about 30% of the time, broadly matching IMGT annotations. Most TCR sequences were observed very rarely across donors, whereas some public TCRs were present in many individuals. In a later analysis, HLA-associated TCR beta chains were found to be more clonally expanded and to have lower generation probabilities than equally common non-associated chains. A further reported finding was that TCR beta sequences accurately predicted the HLA-A and HLA-B alleles for most subjects in the first cohort. When HLA alleles, especially DR and DQ, strongly co-occurred, TCR associations were difficult to assign to individual alleles. It was suggested by the authors that the approach could potentially be generalized to other disease states and immunological phenotypes. In a later analysis, several top co-occurrence clusters were reported to appear linked to parvovirus B19, influenza, CMV and Epstein-Barr virus. A later analysis associated 15,000 or so TCR beta sequences with specific HLA alleles at a false discovery rate of 0.05. The presence/absence analyses assumed that sequencing depth was roughly uniform across donors, and that assumption may not be true. The classifier was reported to diagnose cytomegalovirus status with high specificity and sensitivity in both the original and validation cohorts.

This chain is built from TRBV5-4 and TRBJ1-1, and perhaps TRBD1 as D gene, on 5 matching bases. This receptor was obtained from a young man in good health and CMV-seronegative. The source material was PBMCs. The base sequence is TGTGCCAGCAGCTTGCTAGTGACAGAAAAAGCTTTCTTT. It encodes CASSLLVTEKAFF.